These 23 T cell receptor beta chains originate from one sample sequenced in a study of T cells after yellow fever vaccination. TCRdb reprocessed the 5' RACE reads with MiXCR, giving one entry per CDR3 protein. Of approximately 550,000 distinct CDR3 sequences listed, approximately 12% were seen once; the top ten hold about an eighth. Source: PBMCs, taken on the day of the yellow fever booster vaccination. The receptor set was obtained from a man younger than 40 who received the YFV17D yellow fever vaccine.

CDR3 nucleotides: TGCAGCGTTGAAGGGGGAAGCTCCTACAATGAGCAGTTCTTC. It is translated as CSVEGGSSYNEQFF. The chain joins TRBV29-1 to TRBJ2-1; no reliable D call. The ends were cut back, 1 base at V and 0 bases at J, with 7 bases in the middle. This CDR3 spans 14 amino acids. Germline V gene data show CDR1 as SQVTM and CDR2 as ANQGSEA.

This clonotype has just a few counts. This chain connects TRBV5-6 to TRBJ2-7; 7 nucleotides align to TRBD1. The CDR3 has 14 residues. Looked up from germline, CDR1 is SGHDT and CDR2 is YYEEEE. With V trimmed by 4 bases and J by 3 bases, 7 bases remained unmatched. The CDR3 protein is CASSGRQGFYEQYF. The DNA of the CDR3 is TGTGCCAGCAGCGGTCGACAGGGCTTCTACGAGCAGTACTTC. The variable domain in full, completed from reference TRBV5-6 and TRBJ2-7, reads DAGVTQSPTHLIKTRGQQVTLRCSPKSGHDTVSWYQQALGQGPQFIFQYYEEEERQRGNFPDRFSGHQFPNYSSELNVNALLLGDSALYLCASSGRQGFYEQYFGPGTRLTVT.

The V gene is TRBV7-2, the J gene TRBJ2-3, with no clear D. Germline lookup yields CDR1 SGHTA and CDR2 FQGNSA. V was trimmed by 1 base and J by 1 base, leaving 9 bases between them. There are 15 residues in the CDR3. This CDR3 is CASSLEIGRTDTQYF. CDR3 in DNA: TGTGCCAGCAGCTTAGAGATCGGCCGCACAGATACGCAGTATTTT. Full variable domain (missing parts from reference TRBV7-2 and TRBJ2-3): GAGVSQSPSNKVTEKGKDVELRCDPISGHTALYWYRQSLGQGLEFLIYFQGNSAPDKSGLPSDRFSAERTGGSVSTLTIQRTQQEDSAVYLCASSLEIGRTDTQYFGPGTRLTVL.

This clonotype has a handful of counts. The chain uses TRBV18 and TRBJ2-7; D is perhaps TRBD1 or TRBD2 (5 bases each). The CDR3 spans 15 residues. The germline V gene has CDR1 KGHSH and CDR2 LQKENI. V was clipped by 3 bases and J by 0 bases, with 12 bases between them. The CDR3 DNA sequence: TGTGCCAGCTCACCTGGGGACGCCCGCTCCTACGAGCAGTACTTC. Its translation: CASSPGDARSYEQYF.

V gene TRBV28 combines with J gene TRBJ1-2; D is uncertain. The length of the CDR3 is 13 residues. Trimming left V 1 base short and J 3 bases short, with 6 bases between. CDR1 and CDR2 from the germline V gene are MDHEN and SYDVKM. This CDR3 is CASSLYGDYGYTF. CDR3 sequence (DNA): TGTGCCAGCAGTTTATACGGGGACTATGGCTACACCTTC.

The sample holds a few counts of this clonotype. The chain is built from TRBV2 and TRBJ2-7; D perhaps matches TRBD2 (5 bases). Germline V gene sequence: CDR1 SNHLY, CDR2 FYNNEI. This CDR3 comprises 13 residues. Trimming cost V 6 bases and J 3 bases, with 12 bases left between them. The CDR3: CASSSDGNYEQYF. The DNA for the CDR3 is TGTGCCAGCAGCTCGGACGGGAACTACGAGCAGTACTTC.

V gene TRBV19 combines with J gene TRBJ2-5; no reliable D call. Germline CDR1 reads LNHDA; CDR2 reads SQIVND (reference sequence). Trimming cost V 5 bases and J 2 bases, with 9 bases left between them. The CDR3 runs to 13 residues. DNA for the CDR3: TGTGCCAGTAGTCCTCGGATTCAAGAGACCCAGTACTTC. Translation: CASSPRIQETQYF.

This rearrangement joins TRBV29-1 to TRBJ2-7; D not resolved. The ends were cut back, 4 bases at V and 3 bases at J, with 7 bases in the middle. This CDR3 has 11 residues. Germline-derived CDR1 and CDR2 are SQVTM and ANQGSEA. The CDR3 coding sequence is TGCAGCGTTGTAGGGCTCTACGAGCAGTACTTC. Its translation: CSVVGLYEQYF.

The rearrangement links TRBV10-3 to TRBJ2-7; 9 nucleotides agree with TRBD2. The CDR3 contains 16 residues. Losses at the gene ends were 2 bases for V and 1 base for J; bases not matched to a gene: 6. Looked up from germline, CDR1 is ENHRY and CDR2 is SYGVKD. The CDR3 protein is CAISEGWREGSYEQYF. The CDR3 DNA reads TGTGCCATCAGTGAGGGTTGGCGGGAGGGTTCCTACGAGCAGTACTTC.

The sample holds a few counts of this clonotype. This chain links TRBV3-1 with TRBJ2-7, with 8 bases fitting TRBD2. The CDR3 is 15 residues long. V gave up 4 bases and J gave up 0 bases; unmatched junction bases: 5. Germline assignment: CDR1 LGHDT and CDR2 YNNKEL (reference sequence). The CDR3 region is CASSRAGGPSYEQYF. For the CDR3, the DNA is TGTGCCAGCAGCCGTGCGGGAGGCCCCTCCTACGAGCAGTACTTC.

The table lists this clonotype with a few counts. This chain joins TRBV5-6 and TRBJ2-1; D uncertain. This CDR3 has 16 residues. Germline CDR1 SGHDT, CDR2 YYEEEE. V lost 7 bases and J 2 bases, leaving 19 bases between the germline ends. The DNA for the CDR3 is TGTGCCAGCGTTTCCAGCTTAGGCGCGACCTACAATGAGCAGTTCTTC. Amino acids: CASVSSLGATYNEQFF.

This clonotype was recorded a few times. The genes are TRBV6-1 and TRBJ2-2; tentative D call: TRBD2 (5 bases). V gave up 6 bases and J gave up 0 bases, with 20 bases separating them. This CDR3 spans 18 amino acids. The germline V gene encodes CDR1 MNHNS and CDR2 SASEGT. Here the CDR3 reads CASSPLSASGSNTGELFF. For the CDR3, the DNA is TGTGCCAGCAGCCCACTTTCCGCGAGCGGATCGAACACCGGGGAGCTGTTTTTT.

Only a few counts were recorded for this clonotype. The chain joins TRBV27 to TRBJ1-2; 8 bases agree with TRBD1. CDR1 and CDR2 from the germline V gene are MNHEY and SMNVEV (reference sequence). V trimming: 5 bases; J trimming: 4 bases; junction bases outside the gene matches: 6. This CDR3 spans 14 amino acids. The CDR3 protein is CASSSTGGSYGYTF. The CDR3 coding sequence is TGTGCCAGCAGTAGCACAGGGGGGAGCTATGGCTACACCTTC.

This clonotype came up many times. The CDR3 region is CASSQEGLAGGTYNEQFF. The CDR3 DNA reads as TGTGCCAGCAGCCAAGAGGGCTTAGCGGGAGGAACCTACAATGAGCAGTTCTTC. J is TRBJ2-1 and V is TRBV4-2, with TRBD2 identical over 10 bases. The CDR3 spans 18 residues. V shed 0 bases, J shed 2 bases, and the junction held 7 bases outside the gene matches. CDR1 is LGHNA and CDR2 is YNFKEQ in the germline V gene.

V gene TRBV12-3 or TRBV12-4 combines with J gene TRBJ2-2, with a possible D match to TRBD2 (6 bases). This CDR3 has 13 amino acids. V was clipped by 7 bases and J by 6 bases, with 12 bases between them. In DNA, the CDR3 is TGTGCCAGCACGGGGGACGGATCCGGGGAGCTGTTTTTT. Its translation: CASTGDGSGELFF.

This clonotype was picked up many times. The CDR3 DNA follows: TGTGCCAGCTCACCTCTAGCTAGTTCCTACAATGAGCAGTTCTTC. It codes for CASSPLASSYNEQFF. The chain combines TRBV18 with TRBJ2-1, with a tentative D call TRBD2 (5 bases). V dropped 3 bases and J dropped 1 base, with 10 bases sitting between them. Germline V CDR1 and CDR2: KGHSH, LQKENI. This CDR3 has 15 residues.

The rearrangement uses TRBV11-2 and TRBJ2-7; tentative D call: TRBD1 (6 bases). V was shortened by 4 bases and J by 2 bases, with 18 bases between the two germline ends. There are 16 residues in the CDR3. The V gene's germline CDR1 is SGHAT and CDR2 FQNNGV. The CDR3 region has the DNA TGTGCCAGCAGCTCACAAAGTAGAACAGGGACCTACGAGCAGTACTTC. This translates into CASSSQSRTGTYEQYF.

This clonotype was counted between two and nine times. The chain employs TRBV7-8 and TRBJ1-6; D not certain. Looked up from germline, CDR1 is SGHVS and CDR2 is FQNEAQ. V lost 0 bases and J lost 7, with 13 bases in between. This CDR3 has 16 amino acids. The CDR3 spells CASSLAATTRNSPLHF. Here the CDR3 DNA reads TGTGCCAGCAGCTTAGCGGCTACCACACGGAATTCACCCCTCCACTTT.

This clonotype has a handful of counts. This chain connects TRBV5-1 to TRBJ2-1; 8 bases map to TRBD2. The junction had 13 bases not matched to a gene; V was cut back by 3 bases and J by 8 bases. Germline V CDR1 and CDR2: SGHRS, YFSETQ. This CDR3 region has 16 residues. The CDR3 sequence is CASSSGLGTRGDEQFF. DNA for the CDR3: TGCGCCAGCAGCTCCGGACTCGGGACTAGGGGGGATGAGCAGTTCTTC.

This clonotype occurred a few times. J is TRBJ1-2 and V is TRBV27, with a possible D match to TRBD1 (6 bases). The V gene's germline CDR1 is MNHEY and CDR2 SMNVEV (reference sequence). This CDR3 has 14 residues. V was cut by 3 bases and J by 3 bases, with 11 bases left in between. CDR3 bases: TGTGCCAGCAGTTTGGGGGGCGCATACTATGGCTACACCTTC. Protein: CASSLGGAYYGYTF.

A few counts support this clonotype. The J gene is TRBJ2-3, the V gene TRBV4-2; D gene uncertain. Germline V gene lookup returns CDR1 LGHNA and CDR2 YNFKEQ. V gave up 2 bases and J gave up 7 bases, with 4 bases separating them. The length of the CDR3 is 11 residues. This CDR3 reads CASSQRNTQYF. The CDR3 DNA is TGTGCCAGCAGCCAAAGAAATACGCAGTATTTT.

This chain uses TRBV5-1 with TRBJ2-7; D not certain. The length of the CDR3 is 12 residues. V was pared by 4 bases and J by 6 bases, with 11 bases between. In germline, CDR1 is SGHRS, CDR2 YFSETQ. The CDR3 region has the DNA TGCGCCAGCAGCGATCCAGTCGGCGAGCAGTACTTC. As protein: CASSDPVGEQYF.

This chain joins TRBV10-3 and TRBJ2-7; perhaps D is TRBD1 or TRBD2 (5 bases each). There are 13 residues in the CDR3. Trimming pared 10 bases from V and 2 bases from J, leaving 15 bases between. CDR1 ENHRY and CDR2 SYGVKD come from the germline V gene. CDR3 protein: CATTGTDTYEQYF. The DNA of the CDR3 is TGTGCCACCACCGGGACCGATACCTACGAGCAGTACTTC.